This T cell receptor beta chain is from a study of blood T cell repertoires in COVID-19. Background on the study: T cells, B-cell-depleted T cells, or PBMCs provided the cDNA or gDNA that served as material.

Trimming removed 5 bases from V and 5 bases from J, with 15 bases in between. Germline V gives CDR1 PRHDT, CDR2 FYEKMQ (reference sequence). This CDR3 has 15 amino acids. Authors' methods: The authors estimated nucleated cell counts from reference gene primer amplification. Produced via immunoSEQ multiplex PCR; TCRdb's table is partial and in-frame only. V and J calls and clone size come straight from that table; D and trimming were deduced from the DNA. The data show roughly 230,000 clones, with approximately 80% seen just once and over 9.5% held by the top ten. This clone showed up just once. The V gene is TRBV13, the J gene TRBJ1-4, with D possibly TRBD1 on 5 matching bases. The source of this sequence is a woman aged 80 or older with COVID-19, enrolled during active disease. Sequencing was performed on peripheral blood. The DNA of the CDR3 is TGTGCCAGCAGCGAGGCCAGGGTCTCCAATGAAAAACTGTTTTTT. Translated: CASSEARVSNEKLFF.